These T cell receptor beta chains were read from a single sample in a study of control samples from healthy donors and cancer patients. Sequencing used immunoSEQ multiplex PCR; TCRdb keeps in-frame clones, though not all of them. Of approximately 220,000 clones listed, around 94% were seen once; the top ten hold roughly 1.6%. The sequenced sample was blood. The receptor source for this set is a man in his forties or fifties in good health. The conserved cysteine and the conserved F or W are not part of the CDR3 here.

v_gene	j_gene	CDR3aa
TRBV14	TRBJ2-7	ASSPPGNIPYEQY
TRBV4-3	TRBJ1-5	ASSQGVRSNQPQH
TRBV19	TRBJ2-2	ASSHNGWGGELF
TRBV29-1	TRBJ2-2	SVASYTGELF
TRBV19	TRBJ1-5	ASSILGGVQPQH
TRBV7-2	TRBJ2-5	ASSRKSGVETQY
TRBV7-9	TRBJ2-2	ASSPEGWEMHGELF
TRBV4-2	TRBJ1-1	ASSQQGENTEAF
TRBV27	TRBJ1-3	ASSLSGSSGNTIY
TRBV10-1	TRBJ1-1	ASNDPVTEAF
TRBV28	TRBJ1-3	ASTIRGRSGNTIY
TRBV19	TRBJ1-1	ASSITGPAHGHTEAF
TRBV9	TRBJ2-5	ASSPGLAGGEATQY
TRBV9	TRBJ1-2	ASSVGRSYT
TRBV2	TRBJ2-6	ASRYGVSGANVLT
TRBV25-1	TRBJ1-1	ASRRGNTEAF
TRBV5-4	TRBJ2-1	ASSLDGNEQF